This T cell receptor (beta chain) is from a study of CD8+CD57+ T cells in acquired aplastic anemia. It was genomic DNA that served as the template for profiling TCR beta VDJ and CDR3. TCRdb analysed the reads with MiXCR anew, one entry per CDR3 protein. The sample has 150,000 or so distinct CDR3 sequences, about 52% seen once. Before being chosen for sequencing, patients had shown CD8+CD57+ cell expansion by flow cytometry. The sequence was collected from a human donor with aplastic anemia. The sequenced sample consisted of sorted CD4+, CD8+, or CD8+CD57+ T cells (not recorded which) from PBMCs.

The CDR3 reads CSAARTGATDTQYF. The CDR3, as DNA: TGCAGTGCCGCCAGGACAGGGGCAACAGATACGCAGTATTTT. The chain uses TRBV20-1 and TRBJ2-3, with 9 bases identical to TRBD1. V trimming: 6 bases; J trimming: 3 bases; junction bases outside the gene matches: 7. Germline V gene data show CDR1 as DFQATT and CDR2 as SNEGSKA (reference sequence). This CDR3 region has 14 residues.